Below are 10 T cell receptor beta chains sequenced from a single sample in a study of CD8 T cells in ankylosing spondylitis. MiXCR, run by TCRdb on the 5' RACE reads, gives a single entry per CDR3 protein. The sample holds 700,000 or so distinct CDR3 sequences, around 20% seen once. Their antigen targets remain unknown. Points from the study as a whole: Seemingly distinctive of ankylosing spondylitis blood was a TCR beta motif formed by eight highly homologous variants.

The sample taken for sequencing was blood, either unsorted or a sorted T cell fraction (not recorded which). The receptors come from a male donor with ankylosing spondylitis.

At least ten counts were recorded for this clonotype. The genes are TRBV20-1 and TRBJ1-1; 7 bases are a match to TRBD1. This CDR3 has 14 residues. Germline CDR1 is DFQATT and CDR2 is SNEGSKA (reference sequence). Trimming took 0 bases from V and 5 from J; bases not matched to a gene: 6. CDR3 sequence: CSARDPARGTEAFF. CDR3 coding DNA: TGCAGTGCTAGAGACCCGGCCAGGGGGACTGAAGCTTTCTTT.

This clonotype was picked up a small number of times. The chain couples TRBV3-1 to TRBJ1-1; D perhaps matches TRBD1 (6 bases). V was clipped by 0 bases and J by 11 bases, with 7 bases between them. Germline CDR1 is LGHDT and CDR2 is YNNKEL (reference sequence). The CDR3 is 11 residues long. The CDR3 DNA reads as TGTGCCAGCAGCCAAGAGGGGGCTGCTTTCTTT. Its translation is CASSQEGAAFF.

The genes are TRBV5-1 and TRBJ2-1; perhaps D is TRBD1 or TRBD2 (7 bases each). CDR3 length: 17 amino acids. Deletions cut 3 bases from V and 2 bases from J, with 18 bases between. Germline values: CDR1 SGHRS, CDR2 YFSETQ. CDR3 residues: CASSSDREGRTYNEQFF. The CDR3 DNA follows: TGCGCCAGCAGCTCAGACAGGGAGGGACGCACCTACAATGAGCAGTTCTTC.

As DNA, the CDR3 is TGCGCCAGCAGCCAAGGGGGGGCTAGCGGACACAATGAGCAGTTCTTC. It translates to CASSQGGASGHNEQFF. The rearrangement joins TRBV4-1 to TRBJ2-1, with a weak D call TRBD2 (7 bases). CDR1 and CDR2 from the germline V gene are MGHRA and YSYEKL. V was trimmed by 1 base and J by 5 bases, leaving 15 bases between them. The CDR3 is 16 residues long.

CDR3 region: CSAIPDRGRTQPQHF. For the CDR3, the DNA is TGCAGTGCTATACCTGACAGGGGGAGAACCCAGCCCCAGCATTTT. The rearrangement links TRBV20-1 to TRBJ1-5; 9 bases line up with TRBD1. The CDR3 is made up of 15 amino acids. CDR1 is DFQATT, CDR2 SNEGSKA, per germline (reference sequence). J lost 7 bases, V lost 4 bases, and 11 bases had no gene match.

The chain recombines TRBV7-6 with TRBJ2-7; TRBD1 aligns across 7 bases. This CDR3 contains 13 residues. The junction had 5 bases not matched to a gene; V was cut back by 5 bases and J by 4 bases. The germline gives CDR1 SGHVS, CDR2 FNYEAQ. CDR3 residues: CASSHTGDYEQYF. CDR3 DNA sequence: TGTGCCAGCAGCCACACAGGGGATTACGAGCAGTACTTC.

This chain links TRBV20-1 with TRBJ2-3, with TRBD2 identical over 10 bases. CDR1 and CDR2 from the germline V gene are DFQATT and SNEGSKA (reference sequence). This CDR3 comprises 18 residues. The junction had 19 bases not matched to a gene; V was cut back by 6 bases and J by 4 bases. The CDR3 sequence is CSASGALGLAGAADTQYF. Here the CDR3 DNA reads TGCAGTGCCTCGGGGGCCCTGGGGCTAGCGGGAGCTGCAGATACGCAGTATTTT.

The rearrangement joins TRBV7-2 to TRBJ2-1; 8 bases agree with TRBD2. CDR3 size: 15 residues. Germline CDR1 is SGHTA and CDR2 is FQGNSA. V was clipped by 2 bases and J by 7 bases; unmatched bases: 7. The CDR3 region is CASSLLTGGPNEQFF. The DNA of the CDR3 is TGTGCCAGCAGCTTACTGACGGGAGGGCCGAATGAGCAGTTCTTC.

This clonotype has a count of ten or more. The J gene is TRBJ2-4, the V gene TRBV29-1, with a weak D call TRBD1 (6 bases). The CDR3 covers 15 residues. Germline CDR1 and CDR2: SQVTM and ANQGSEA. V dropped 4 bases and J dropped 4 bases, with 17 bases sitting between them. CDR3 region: CSVASGWDTKNIQYF. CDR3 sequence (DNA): TGCAGCGTTGCCTCGGGTTGGGACACTAAAAACATTCAGTACTTC.

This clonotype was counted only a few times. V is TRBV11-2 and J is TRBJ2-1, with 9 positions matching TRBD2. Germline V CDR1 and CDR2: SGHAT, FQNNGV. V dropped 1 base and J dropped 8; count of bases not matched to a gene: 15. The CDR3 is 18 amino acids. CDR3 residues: CASSLVVAGAGLSHEQFF. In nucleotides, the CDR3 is TGTGCCAGCAGCTTAGTGGTAGCGGGGGCCGGGCTGTCTCATGAGCAGTTCTTC. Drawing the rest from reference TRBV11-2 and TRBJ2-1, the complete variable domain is EAGVAQSPRYKIIEKRQSVAFWCNPISGHATLYWYQQILGQGPKLLIQFQNNGVVDDSQLPKDRFSAERLKGVDSTLKIQPAKLEDSAVYLCASSLVVAGAGLSHEQFFGPGTRLTVL.